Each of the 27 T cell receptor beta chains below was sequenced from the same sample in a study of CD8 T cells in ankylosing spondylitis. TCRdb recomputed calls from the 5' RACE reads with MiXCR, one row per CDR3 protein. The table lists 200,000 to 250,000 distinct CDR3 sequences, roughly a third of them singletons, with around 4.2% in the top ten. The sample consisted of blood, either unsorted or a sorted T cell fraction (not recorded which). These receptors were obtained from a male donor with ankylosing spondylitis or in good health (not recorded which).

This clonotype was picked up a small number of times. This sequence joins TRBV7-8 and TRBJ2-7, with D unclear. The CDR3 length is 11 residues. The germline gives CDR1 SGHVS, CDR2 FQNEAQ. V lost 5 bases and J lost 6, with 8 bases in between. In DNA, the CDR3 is TGTGCCAGCAGCCCTCTTGCCGAGCAGTACTTC. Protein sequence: CASSPLAEQYF.

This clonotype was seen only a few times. The CDR3 bases are TGTGCCAGCAGTTTAGCCACAGGGAGTAATGAGCAGTTCTTC. Its protein is CASSLATGSNEQFF. The chain carries TRBV12-3 or TRBV12-4 and TRBJ2-1; tentative D call: TRBD1 (6 bases). This CDR3 spans 14 amino acids. Between the trimmed V and J ends, which lost 0 bases and 7 bases, there was a span of 10 bases.

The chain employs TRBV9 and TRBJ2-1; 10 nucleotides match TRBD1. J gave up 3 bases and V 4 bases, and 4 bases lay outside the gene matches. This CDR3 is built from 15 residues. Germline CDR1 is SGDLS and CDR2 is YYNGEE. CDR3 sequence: CASSSDRGIYNEQFF. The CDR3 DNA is TGTGCCAGCAGCTCGGACAGGGGGATCTACAATGAGCAGTTCTTC.

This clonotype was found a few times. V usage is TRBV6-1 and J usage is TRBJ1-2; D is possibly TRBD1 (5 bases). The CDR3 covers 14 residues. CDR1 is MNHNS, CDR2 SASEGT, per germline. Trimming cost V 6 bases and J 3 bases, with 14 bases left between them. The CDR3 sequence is CASSNPGAYYGYTF. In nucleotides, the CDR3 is TGTGCCAGCAGCAATCCCGGGGCGTACTATGGCTACACCTTC.

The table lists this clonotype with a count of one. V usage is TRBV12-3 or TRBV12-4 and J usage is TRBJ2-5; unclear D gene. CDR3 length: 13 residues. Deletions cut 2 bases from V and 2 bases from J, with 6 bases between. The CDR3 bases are TGTGCCAGCAGTTTAAATCAACAAGAGACCCAGTACTTC. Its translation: CASSLNQQETQYF.

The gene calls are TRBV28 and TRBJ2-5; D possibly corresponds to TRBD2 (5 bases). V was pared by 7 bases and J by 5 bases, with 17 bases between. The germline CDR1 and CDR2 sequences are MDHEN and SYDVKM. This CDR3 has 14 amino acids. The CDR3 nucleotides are TGTGCCAGCACCCCCTTGACTGGGGAGGAGACCCAGTACTTC. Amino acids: CASTPLTGEETQYF.

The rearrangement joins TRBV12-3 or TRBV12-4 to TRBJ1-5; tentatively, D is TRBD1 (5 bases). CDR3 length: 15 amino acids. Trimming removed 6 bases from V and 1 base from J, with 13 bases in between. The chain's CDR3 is CASSPGGPSNQPQHF. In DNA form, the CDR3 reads TGTGCCAGCAGCCCGGGGGGACCAAGCAATCAGCCCCAGCATTTT.

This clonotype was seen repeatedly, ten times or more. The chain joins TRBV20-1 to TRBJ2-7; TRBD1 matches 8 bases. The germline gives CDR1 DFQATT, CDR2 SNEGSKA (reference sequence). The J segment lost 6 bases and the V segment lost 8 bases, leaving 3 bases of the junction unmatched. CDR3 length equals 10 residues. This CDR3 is CSTGGVEQYF. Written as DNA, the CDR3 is TGCAGTACAGGGGGTGTCGAGCAGTACTTC.

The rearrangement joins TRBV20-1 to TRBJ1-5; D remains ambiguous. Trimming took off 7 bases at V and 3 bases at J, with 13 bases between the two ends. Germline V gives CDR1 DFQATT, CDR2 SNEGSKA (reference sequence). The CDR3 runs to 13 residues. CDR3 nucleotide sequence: TGCAGTGTAGGGCTTCCTTCCAATCAGCCCCAGCATTTT. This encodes CSVGLPSNQPQHF.

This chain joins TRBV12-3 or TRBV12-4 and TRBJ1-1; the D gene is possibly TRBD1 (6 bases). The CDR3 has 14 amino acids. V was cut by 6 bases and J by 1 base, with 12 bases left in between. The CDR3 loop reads CASRLTGTNTEAFF. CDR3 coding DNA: TGTGCCAGCAGATTGACAGGCACGAACACTGAAGCTTTCTTT.

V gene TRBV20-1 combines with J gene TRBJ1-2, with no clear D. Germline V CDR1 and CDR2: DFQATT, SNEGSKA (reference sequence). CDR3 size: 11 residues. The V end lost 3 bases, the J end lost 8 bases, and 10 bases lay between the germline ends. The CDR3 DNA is TGCAGTGCTAGTCTCATCAACGGCTACACCTTC. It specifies CSASLINGYTF.

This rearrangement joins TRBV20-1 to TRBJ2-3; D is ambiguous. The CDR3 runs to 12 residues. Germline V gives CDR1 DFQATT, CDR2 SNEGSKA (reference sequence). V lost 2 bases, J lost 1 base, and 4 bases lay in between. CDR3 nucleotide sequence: TGCAGTGCTAGAACTGGCACAGATACGCAGTATTTT. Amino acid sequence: CSARTGTDTQYF.

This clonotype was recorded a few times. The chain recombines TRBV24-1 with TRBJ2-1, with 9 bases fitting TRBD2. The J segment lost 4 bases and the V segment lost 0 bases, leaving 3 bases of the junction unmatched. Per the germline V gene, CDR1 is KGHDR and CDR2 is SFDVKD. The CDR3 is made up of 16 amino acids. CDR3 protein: CATSDLNSGGYNEQFF. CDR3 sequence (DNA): TGTGCCACCAGTGATTTGAACAGCGGGGGGTACAATGAGCAGTTCTTC.

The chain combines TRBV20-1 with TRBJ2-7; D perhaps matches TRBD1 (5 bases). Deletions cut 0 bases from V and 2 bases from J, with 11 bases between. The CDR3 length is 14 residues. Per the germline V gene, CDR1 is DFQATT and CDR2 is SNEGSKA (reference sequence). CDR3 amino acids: CSARDQGWAYEQYF. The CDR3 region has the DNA TGCAGTGCTAGAGATCAGGGATGGGCCTACGAGCAGTACTTC.

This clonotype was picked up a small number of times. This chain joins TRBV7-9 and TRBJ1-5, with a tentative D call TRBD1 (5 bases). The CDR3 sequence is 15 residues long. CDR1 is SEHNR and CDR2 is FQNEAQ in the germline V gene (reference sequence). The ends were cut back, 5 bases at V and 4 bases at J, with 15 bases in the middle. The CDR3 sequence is CASSPGQGVNQPQHF. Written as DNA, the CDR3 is TGTGCCAGCAGCCCAGGGCAAGGGGTAAATCAGCCCCAGCATTTT.

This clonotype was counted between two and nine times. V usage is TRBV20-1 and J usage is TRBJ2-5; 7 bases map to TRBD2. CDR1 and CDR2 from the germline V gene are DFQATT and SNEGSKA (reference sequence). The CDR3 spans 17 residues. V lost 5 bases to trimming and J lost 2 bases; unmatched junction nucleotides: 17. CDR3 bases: TGCAGTGCTTATACCGGGACTATGGTGTACACACAAGAGACCCAGTACTTC. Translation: CSAYTGTMVYTQETQYF.

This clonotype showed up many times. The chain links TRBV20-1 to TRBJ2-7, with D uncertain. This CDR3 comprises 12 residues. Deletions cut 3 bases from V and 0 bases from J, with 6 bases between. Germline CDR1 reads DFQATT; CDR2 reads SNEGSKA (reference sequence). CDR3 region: CSASPSSYEQYF. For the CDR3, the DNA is TGCAGTGCTAGCCCTAGCTCCTACGAGCAGTACTTC.

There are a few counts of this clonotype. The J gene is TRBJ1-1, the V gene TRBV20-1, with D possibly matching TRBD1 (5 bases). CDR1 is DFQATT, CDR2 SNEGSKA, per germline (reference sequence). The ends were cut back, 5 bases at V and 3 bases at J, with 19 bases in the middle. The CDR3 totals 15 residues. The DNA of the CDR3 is TGCAGTGCTCTTGGGAGGGGCGAGGCGGACACTGAAGCTTTCTTT. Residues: CSALGRGEADTEAFF.

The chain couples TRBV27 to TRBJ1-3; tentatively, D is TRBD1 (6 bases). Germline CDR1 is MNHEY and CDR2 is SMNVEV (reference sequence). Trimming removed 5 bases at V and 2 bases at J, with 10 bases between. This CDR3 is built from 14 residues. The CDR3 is CASSAYRAGNTIYF. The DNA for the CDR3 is TGTGCCAGCAGTGCCTACAGGGCTGGAAACACCATATATTTT.

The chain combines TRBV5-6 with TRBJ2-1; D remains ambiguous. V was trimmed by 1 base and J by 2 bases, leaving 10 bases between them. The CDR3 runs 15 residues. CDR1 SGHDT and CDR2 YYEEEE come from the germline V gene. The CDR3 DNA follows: TGTGCCAGCAGCTTGTTAGCAAGAGCCTACAATGAGCAGTTCTTC. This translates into CASSLLARAYNEQFF.

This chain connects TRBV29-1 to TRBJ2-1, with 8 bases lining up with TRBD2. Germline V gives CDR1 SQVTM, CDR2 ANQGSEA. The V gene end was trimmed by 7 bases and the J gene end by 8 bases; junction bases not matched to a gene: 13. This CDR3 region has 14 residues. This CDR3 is CSALLDGGAHEQFF. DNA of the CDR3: TGCAGCGCCCTCTTGGACGGGGGGGCTCATGAGCAGTTCTTC.

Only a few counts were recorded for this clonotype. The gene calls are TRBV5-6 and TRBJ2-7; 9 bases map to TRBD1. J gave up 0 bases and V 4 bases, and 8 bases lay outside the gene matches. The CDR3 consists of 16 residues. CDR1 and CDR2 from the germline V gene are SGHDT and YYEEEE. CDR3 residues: CASSKGQGLFSYEQYF. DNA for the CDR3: TGTGCCAGCAGCAAGGGACAGGGTCTTTTCTCCTACGAGCAGTACTTC.

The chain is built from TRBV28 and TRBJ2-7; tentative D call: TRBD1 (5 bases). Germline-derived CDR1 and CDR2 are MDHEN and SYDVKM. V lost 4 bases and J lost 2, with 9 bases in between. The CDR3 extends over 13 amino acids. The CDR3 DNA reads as TGTGCCAGCAGTTATGTGACAGCCTACGAGCAGTACTTC. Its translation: CASSYVTAYEQYF.

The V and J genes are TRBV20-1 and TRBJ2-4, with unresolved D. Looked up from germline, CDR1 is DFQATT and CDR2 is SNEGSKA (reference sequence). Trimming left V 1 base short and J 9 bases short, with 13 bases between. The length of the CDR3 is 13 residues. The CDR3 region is CSARAGPVGIQYF. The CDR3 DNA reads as TGCAGTGCTAGAGCTGGCCCGGTTGGCATTCAGTACTTC.

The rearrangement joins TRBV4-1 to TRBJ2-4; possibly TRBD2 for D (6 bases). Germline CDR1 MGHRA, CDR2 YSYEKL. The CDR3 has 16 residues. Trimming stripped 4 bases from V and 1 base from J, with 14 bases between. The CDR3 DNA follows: TGCGCCAGCAGCCCCACCGGGGCGGGGGCCAAAAACATTCAGTACTTC. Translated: CASSPTGAGAKNIQYF.

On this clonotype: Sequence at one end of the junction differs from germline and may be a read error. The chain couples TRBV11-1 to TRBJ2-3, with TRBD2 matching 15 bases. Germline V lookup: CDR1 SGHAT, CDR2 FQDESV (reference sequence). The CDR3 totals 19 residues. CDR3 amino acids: CASSIPSGTSGGLADTQYF. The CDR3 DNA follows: TGTGCCAGCAGCATCCCCTCCGGGACTAGCGGGGGGTTGGCAGATACCCAGTATTTT.

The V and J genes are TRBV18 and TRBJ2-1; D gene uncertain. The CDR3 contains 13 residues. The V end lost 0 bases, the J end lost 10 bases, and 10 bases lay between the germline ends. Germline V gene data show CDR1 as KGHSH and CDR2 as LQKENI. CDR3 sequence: CASSPPAGTEQFF. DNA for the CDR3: TGTGCCAGCTCACCACCCGCAGGTACCGAGCAGTTCTTC.